These T cell receptor beta chains were read from a single sample in a study of T cell responses to AZD1222 COVID-19 vaccine. Repertoires were generated with immunoSEQ multiplex PCR, while TCRdb's copy carries only in-frame clones and drops some. The sample shows 150,000 or so clones, 85% to 90% of them seen only once. The sample was peripheral blood, taken on day 0 of AZD1222 vaccination. These receptor sequences come from an adult in good health. Each CDR3 is given with its conserved first and last residue. The D gene is left open where the match is weak. Clone size appears in some rows only: once, few, many, or a class for an expanded clone.

j_call: TRBJ1-1
d_call: TRBD1
clone_size: -
v_call: TRBV28
cdr3_nt: TGTGCCAGCAGACAAAGCCAGGGGGGAGCTGAAGCTTTCTTT
cdr3_aa: CASRQSQGGAEAFF

j_call: TRBJ1-1
d_call: TRBD1
clone_size: -
v_call: TRBV7-9
cdr3_nt: TGTGCCAGCAGCTTACAAAAGGACAGGGACACTGAAGCTTTCTTT
cdr3_aa: CASSLQKDRDTEAFF

j_call: TRBJ1-1
d_call: -
clone_size: -
v_call: TRBV6-5
cdr3_nt: TGTGCCGGAGGCTTGAGCACTGAAGCTTTCTTT
cdr3_aa: CAGGLSTEAFF

j_call: TRBJ1-2
d_call: -
clone_size: -
v_call: TRBV28
cdr3_nt: TGTGCCAGCAGTTTAATCGGGGTTGGCTATGGCTACACCTTC
cdr3_aa: CASSLIGVGYGYTF

j_call: TRBJ1-5
d_call: -
clone_size: -
v_call: TRBV6-2/TRBV6-3
cdr3_nt: TGTGCCAGCAGTCGCCTCGGGGGCGCGGGTCAGCCCCAGCATTTT
cdr3_aa: CASSRLGGAGQPQHF

j_call: TRBJ1-6
d_call: -
clone_size: once
v_call: TRBV21-1
cdr3_nt: TGTGCCAGCAGCAAAGAACCCCCCGGACGCCTCTATAATTCACCCCTCCACTTT
cdr3_aa: CASSKEPPGRLYNSPLHF

j_call: TRBJ1-4
d_call: -
clone_size: -
v_call: TRBV5-1
cdr3_nt: TGCGCCAGCAGCTTGGGTAACAGGGACAATGAAAAACTGTTTTTT
cdr3_aa: CASSLGNRDNEKLFF

j_call: TRBJ1-2
d_call: -
clone_size: -
v_call: TRBV5-6
cdr3_nt: TGTGCCAGCAGCTTGCCAGGGATCTATGGCTACACCTTC
cdr3_aa: CASSLPGIYGYTF

j_call: TRBJ2-6
d_call: -
clone_size: -
v_call: TRBV11-2
cdr3_nt: TGTGCCAGCAGCTCCGCAGGGCAGGCTGGGGCCAACGTCCTGACTTTC
cdr3_aa: CASSSAGQAGANVLTF

j_call: TRBJ2-3
d_call: -
clone_size: -
v_call: TRBV4-1
cdr3_nt: TGCGCCAGCAGCCAAGTCGGGCGACAGCCAGGGGGCACAGATACGCAGTATTTT
cdr3_aa: CASSQVGRQPGGTDTQYF

j_call: TRBJ1-4
d_call: TRBD1
clone_size: -
v_call: TRBV6-6
cdr3_nt: TGTGCCAGCAGTCAAAGGGACAGGGGAGGTGGGAATGAAAAACTGTTTTTT
cdr3_aa: CASSQRDRGGGNEKLFF

j_call: TRBJ1-4
d_call: -
clone_size: -
v_call: TRBV10-3
cdr3_nt: TGTGCCATCCAGCCCCGATCCGGTGAAAAACTGTTTTTT
cdr3_aa: CAIQPRSGEKLFF

j_call: TRBJ1-5
d_call: -
clone_size: -
v_call: TRBV5-1
cdr3_nt: TGCGCCAGCAGCCCCCTGGAGGTAACGGGGCCCCAGCATTTT
cdr3_aa: CASSPLEVTGPQHF

j_call: TRBJ2-2
d_call: TRBD1
clone_size: -
v_call: TRBV19
cdr3_nt: TGTGCCAGTAGTACCTATGGACAGGGGGTGAATACCGGGGAGCTGTTTTTT
cdr3_aa: CASSTYGQGVNTGELFF

j_call: TRBJ2-1
d_call: -
clone_size: -
v_call: TRBV7-9
cdr3_nt: TGTGCCAGCAGCTTAACCCAGGGCGGGGTGGGGTTCTTC
cdr3_aa: CASSLTQGGVGFF

j_call: TRBJ1-6
d_call: -
clone_size: -
v_call: TRBV30
cdr3_nt: TGTGCCTGGAGCCTGGGGAATTCACCCCTCCACTTT
cdr3_aa: CAWSLGNSPLHF

j_call: TRBJ2-5
d_call: -
clone_size: -
v_call: TRBV19
cdr3_nt: TGTGCCAGTAGTGGAACAGCGGGACAGCCCCGAGAGACCCAGTACTTC
cdr3_aa: CASSGTAGQPRETQYF

j_call: TRBJ2-6
d_call: -
clone_size: -
v_call: TRBV27
cdr3_nt: TGTGCCAGCAGTTTTTACAGGTCTGGGGCCAACGTCCTGACTTTC
cdr3_aa: CASSFYRSGANVLTF

j_call: TRBJ1-1
d_call: -
clone_size: -
v_call: TRBV5-1
cdr3_nt: TGCGCCAGCAGCTTGGGCGGCCTGAACACTGAAGCTTTCTTT
cdr3_aa: CASSLGGLNTEAFF

j_call: TRBJ2-7
d_call: -
clone_size: -
v_call: TRBV5-8
cdr3_nt: TGTGCCAGCAGCTTGAACTTATTGGGGGGATCAACGTACGAGCAGTACTTC
cdr3_aa: CASSLNLLGGSTYEQYF

j_call: TRBJ1-2
d_call: TRBD1
clone_size: -
v_call: TRBV6-1
cdr3_nt: TGTGCCAGCAGTGAACTGACAGGGAATGGTGGCTACACCTTC
cdr3_aa: CASSELTGNGGYTF

j_call: TRBJ2-2
d_call: TRBD2
clone_size: -
v_call: TRBV5-1
cdr3_nt: TGCGCCAGCAGCTCAAATAGCGGGATCGGGGCCGGGGAGCTGTTTTTT
cdr3_aa: CASSSNSGIGAGELFF

j_call: TRBJ2-1
d_call: -
clone_size: -
v_call: TRBV2
cdr3_nt: TGTGCCAGCAGGGATTACAATGAGCAGTTCTTC
cdr3_aa: CASRDYNEQFF

j_call: TRBJ2-3
d_call: -
clone_size: -
v_call: TRBV5-1
cdr3_nt: TGCGCCAGCACCCGAGGGAAAACAGATACGCAGTATTTT
cdr3_aa: CASTRGKTDTQYF

j_call: TRBJ2-3
d_call: -
clone_size: -
v_call: TRBV13
cdr3_nt: TGTGCCAGCAGCTTAGGGAACACAGATACGCAGTATTTT
cdr3_aa: CASSLGNTDTQYF

j_call: TRBJ1-4
d_call: -
clone_size: -
v_call: TRBV28
cdr3_nt: TGTGCCAGCAGCTTGGTAGAGAATTCTTCACCGTCAAAACTGTTTTTT
cdr3_aa: CASSLVENSSPSKLFF

j_call: TRBJ2-2
d_call: -
clone_size: few
v_call: TRBV28
cdr3_nt: TGTGCCAGCAGTAACACCCAGGGTTTACGAACGAACACCGGGGAGCTGTTTTTT
cdr3_aa: CASSNTQGLRTNTGELFF

j_call: TRBJ1-5
d_call: -
clone_size: -
v_call: TRBV28
cdr3_nt: TGTGCCAGCAGTTTAGGAATCCAGTGGGGCTCTCAGCCCCAGCATTTT
cdr3_aa: CASSLGIQWGSQPQHF